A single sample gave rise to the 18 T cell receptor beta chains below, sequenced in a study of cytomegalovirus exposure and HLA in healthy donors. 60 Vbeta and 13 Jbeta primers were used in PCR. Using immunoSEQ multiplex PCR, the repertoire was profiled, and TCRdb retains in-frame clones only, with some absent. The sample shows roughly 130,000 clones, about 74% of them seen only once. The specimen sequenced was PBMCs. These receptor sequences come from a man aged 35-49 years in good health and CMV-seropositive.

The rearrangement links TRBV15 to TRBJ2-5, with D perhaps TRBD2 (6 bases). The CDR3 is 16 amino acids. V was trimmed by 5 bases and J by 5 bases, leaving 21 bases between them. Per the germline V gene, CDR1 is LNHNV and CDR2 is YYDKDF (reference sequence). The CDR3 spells CATSDPSGSGGETQYF. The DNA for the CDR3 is TGTGCCACCAGCGACCCTTCGGGGAGCGGAGGGGAGACCCAGTACTTC.

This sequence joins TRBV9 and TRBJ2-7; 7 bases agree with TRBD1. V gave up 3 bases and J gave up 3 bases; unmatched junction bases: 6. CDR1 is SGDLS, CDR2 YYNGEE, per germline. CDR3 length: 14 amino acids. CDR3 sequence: CASSGSGTDYEQYF. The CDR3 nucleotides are TGTGCCAGCAGCGGATCCGGGACAGACTACGAGCAGTACTTC.

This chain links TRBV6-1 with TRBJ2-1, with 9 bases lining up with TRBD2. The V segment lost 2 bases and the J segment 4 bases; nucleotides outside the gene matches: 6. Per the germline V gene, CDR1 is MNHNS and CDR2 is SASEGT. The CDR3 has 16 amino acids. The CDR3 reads CASSESLAGEYNEQFF. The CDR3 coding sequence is TGTGCCAGCAGTGAATCCTTAGCGGGGGAATACAATGAGCAGTTCTTC.

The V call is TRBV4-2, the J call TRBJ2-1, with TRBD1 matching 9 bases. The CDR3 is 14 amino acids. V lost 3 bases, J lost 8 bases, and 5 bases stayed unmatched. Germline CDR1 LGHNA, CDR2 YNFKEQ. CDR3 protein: CASSQTGGNDEQFF. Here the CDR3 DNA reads TGTGCCAGCAGCCAGACAGGGGGGAACGATGAGCAGTTCTTC.

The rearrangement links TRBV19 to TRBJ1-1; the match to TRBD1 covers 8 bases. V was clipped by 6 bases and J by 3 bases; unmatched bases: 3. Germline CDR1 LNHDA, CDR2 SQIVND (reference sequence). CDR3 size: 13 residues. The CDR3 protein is CASRLQGDTEAFF. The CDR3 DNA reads TGTGCCAGTAGATTACAGGGGGACACTGAAGCTTTCTTT.

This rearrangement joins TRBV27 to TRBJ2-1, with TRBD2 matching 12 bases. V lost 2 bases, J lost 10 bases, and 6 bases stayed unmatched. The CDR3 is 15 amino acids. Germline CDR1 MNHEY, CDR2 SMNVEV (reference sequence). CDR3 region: CASSLLAGGPKEQFF. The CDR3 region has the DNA TGTGCCAGCAGTTTACTAGCGGGGGGGCCCAAGGAGCAGTTCTTC.

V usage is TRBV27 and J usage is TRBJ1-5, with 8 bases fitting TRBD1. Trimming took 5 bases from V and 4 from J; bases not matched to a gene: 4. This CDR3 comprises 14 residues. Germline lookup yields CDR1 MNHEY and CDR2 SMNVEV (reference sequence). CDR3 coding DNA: TGTGCCAGCAGTCCTCAGGGGGCGAATCAGCCCCAGCATTTT. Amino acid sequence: CASSPQGANQPQHF.

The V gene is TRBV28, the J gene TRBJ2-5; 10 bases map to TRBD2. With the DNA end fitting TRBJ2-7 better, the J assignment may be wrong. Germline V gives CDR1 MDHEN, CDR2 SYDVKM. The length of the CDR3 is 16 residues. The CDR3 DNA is TGTGCCAGCAGTTTGGAGCGGGGGGGCCGTTTCTACGAGCAGTACTTC. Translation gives CASSLERGGRFYEQYF.

CDR3 loop: CASSKAGEPYNEQFF. The CDR3 nucleotides are TGTGCCAGCAGTAAAGCGGGAGAGCCCTACAATGAGCAGTTCTTC. The chain employs TRBV6-4 and TRBJ2-1; 8 nucleotides match TRBD2. Germline lookup yields CDR1 MRHNA and CDR2 SNTAGT. This CDR3 is built from 15 residues. The V and J ends lost 5 bases and 2 bases, in that order; junction bases with no gene match: 5.

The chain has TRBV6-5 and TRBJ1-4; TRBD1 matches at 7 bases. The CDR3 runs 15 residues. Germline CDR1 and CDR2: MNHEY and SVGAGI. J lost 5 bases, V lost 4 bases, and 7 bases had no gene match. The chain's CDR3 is CASSSRQGRNEKLFF. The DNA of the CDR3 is TGTGCCAGCAGTTCAAGACAGGGTCGAAATGAAAAACTGTTTTTT.

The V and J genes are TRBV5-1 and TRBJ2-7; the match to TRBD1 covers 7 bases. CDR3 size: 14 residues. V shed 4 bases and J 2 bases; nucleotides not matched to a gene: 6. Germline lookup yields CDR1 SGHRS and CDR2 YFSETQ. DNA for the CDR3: TGCGCCAGCAGCGCAGGGACAGAAGCCTACGAGCAGTACTTC. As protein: CASSAGTEAYEQYF.

The CDR3 DNA sequence: TGTGCCAGCAGTCCAAGTGGGGACAGGGGATTTTATGGCTACACCTTC. Protein: CASSPSGDRGFYGYTF. The chain combines TRBV28 with TRBJ1-2, with TRBD1 matching over 10 bases. Germline V gives CDR1 MDHEN, CDR2 SYDVKM. The CDR3 is 16 residues long. J gave up 5 bases and V 5 bases, and 11 bases lay outside the gene matches.

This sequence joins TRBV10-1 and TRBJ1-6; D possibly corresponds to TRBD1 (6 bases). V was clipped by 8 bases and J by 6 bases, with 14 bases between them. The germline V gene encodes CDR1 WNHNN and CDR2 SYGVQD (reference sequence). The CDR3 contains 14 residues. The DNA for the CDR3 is TGCGCCAGCGCCATGGGACACTCTAATTCACCCCTCCACTTT. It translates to CASAMGHSNSPLHF.

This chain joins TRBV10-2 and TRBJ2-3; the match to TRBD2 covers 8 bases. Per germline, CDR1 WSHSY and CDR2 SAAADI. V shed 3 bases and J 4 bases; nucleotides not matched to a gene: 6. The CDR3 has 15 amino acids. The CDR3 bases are TGCGCCAGCAGTGAAACGGGAGGGTCGCCAGATACGCAGTATTTT. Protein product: CASSETGGSPDTQYF.

The CDR3 DNA reads TGTGCCAGCAGTGAAATTGTAGGAGGAGAGACCCAGTACTTC. Translated, it gives CASSEIVGGETQYF. V gene TRBV6-1 combines with J gene TRBJ2-5; tentative D call: TRBD2 (5 bases). The V gene lost 2 bases and the J gene lost 4 bases, with 11 bases spanning the gap. Germline CDR1 is MNHNS and CDR2 is SASEGT. This CDR3 region has 14 residues.

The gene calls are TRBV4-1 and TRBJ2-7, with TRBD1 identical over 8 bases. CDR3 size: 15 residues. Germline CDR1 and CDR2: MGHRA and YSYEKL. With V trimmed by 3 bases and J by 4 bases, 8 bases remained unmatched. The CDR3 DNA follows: TGCGCCAGCAGCCACCCAGGACAGGGAAGGTACGAGCAGTACTTC. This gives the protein CASSHPGQGRYEQYF.

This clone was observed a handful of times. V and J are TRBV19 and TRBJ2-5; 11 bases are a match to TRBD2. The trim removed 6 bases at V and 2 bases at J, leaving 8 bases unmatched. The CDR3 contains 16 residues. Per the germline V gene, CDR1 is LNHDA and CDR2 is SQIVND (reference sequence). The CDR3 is CASRISGGARQETQYF. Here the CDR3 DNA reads TGTGCCAGTAGAATTAGCGGGGGGGCGAGACAAGAGACCCAGTACTTC.

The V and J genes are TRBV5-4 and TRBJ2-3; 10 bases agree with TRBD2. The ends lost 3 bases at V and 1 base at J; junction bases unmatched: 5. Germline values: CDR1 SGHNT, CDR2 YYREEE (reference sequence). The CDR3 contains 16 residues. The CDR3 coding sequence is TGTGCCAGCAGCTCATACGGACTAGCGGGCACAGATACGCAGTATTTT. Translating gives CASSSYGLAGTDTQYF.